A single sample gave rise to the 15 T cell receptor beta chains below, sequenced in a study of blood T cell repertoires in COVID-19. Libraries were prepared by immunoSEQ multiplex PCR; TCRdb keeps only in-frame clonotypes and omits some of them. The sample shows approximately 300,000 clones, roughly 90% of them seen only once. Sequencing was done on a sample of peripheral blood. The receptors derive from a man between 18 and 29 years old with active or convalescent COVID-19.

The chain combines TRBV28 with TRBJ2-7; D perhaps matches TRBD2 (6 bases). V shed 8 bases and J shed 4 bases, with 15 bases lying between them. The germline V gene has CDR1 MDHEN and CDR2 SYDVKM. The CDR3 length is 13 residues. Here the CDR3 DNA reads TGTGCCAGCGAGGCGGGGCGGGGTTACGAGCAGTACTTC. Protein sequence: CASEAGRGYEQYF.

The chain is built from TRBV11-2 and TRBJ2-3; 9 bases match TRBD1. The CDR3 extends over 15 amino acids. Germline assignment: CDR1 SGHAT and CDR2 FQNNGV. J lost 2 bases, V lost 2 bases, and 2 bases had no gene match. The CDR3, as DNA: TGTGCCAGCAGCTTACGGACAGGGGACACAGATACGCAGTATTTT. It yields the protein CASSLRTGDTDTQYF.

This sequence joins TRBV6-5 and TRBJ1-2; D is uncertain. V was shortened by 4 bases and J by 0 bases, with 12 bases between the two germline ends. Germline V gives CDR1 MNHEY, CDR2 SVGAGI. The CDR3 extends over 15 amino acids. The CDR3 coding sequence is TGTGCCAGCAGTTCTACCGAGGGAGCTAACTATGGCTACACCTTC. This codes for CASSSTEGANYGYTF.

The CDR3 region has the DNA TGCGCCAGCAGCCCGAGGGGACAGGAAGGGTACTATGGCTACACCTTC. Translated: CASSPRGQEGYYGYTF. J is TRBJ1-2 and V is TRBV5-1, with 8 bases that match TRBD1. V shed 4 bases, J shed 3 bases, and the junction held 11 bases outside the gene matches. The V gene's germline CDR1 is SGHRS and CDR2 YFSETQ. The CDR3 loop spans 16 amino acids.

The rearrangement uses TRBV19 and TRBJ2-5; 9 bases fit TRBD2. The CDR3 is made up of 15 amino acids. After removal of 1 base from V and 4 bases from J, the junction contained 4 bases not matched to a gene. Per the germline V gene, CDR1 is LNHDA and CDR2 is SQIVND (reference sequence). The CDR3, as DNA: TGTGCCAGTAGTATAGCTGCGGGGGGGGGAGAGACCCAGTACTTC. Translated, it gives CASSIAAGGGETQYF.

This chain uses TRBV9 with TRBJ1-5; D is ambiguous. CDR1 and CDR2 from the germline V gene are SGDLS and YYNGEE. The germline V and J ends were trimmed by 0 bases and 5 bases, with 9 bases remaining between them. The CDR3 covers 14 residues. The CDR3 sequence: CASSVGSGYQPQHF. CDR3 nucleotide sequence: TGTGCCAGCAGCGTAGGGTCAGGCTATCAGCCCCAGCATTTT.

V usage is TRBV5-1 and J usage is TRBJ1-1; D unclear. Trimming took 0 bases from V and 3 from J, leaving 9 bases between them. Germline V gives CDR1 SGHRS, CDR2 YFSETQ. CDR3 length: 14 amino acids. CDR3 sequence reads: CASSLERIDTEAFF. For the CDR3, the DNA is TGCGCCAGCAGCTTGGAGAGAATCGACACTGAAGCTTTCTTT.

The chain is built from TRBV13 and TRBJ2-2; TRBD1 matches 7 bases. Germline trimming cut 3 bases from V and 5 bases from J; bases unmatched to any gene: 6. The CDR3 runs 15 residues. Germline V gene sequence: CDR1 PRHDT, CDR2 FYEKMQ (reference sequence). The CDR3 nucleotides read TGTGCCAGCAGCTTTAGACAGGGATGGACCGGGGAGCTGTTTTTT. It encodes CASSFRQGWTGELFF.

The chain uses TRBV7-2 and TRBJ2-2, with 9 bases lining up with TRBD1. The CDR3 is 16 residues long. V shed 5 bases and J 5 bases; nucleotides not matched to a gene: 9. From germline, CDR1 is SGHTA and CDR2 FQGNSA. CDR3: CASSLIWTGATGELFF. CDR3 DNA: TGTGCCAGCAGCCTAATCTGGACAGGGGCAACCGGGGAGCTGTTTTTT.

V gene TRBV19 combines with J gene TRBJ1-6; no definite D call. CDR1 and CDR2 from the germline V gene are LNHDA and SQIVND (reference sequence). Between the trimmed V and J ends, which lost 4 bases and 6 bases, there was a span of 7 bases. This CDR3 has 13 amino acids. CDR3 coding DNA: TGTGCCAGTAGTAGAGACCTTAATTCACCCCTCCACTTT. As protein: CASSRDLNSPLHF. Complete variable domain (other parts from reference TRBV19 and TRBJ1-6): DGGITQSPKYLFRKEGQNVTLSCEQNLNHDAMYWYRQDPGQGLRLIYYSQIVNDFQKGDIAEGYSVSREKKESFPLTVTSAQKNPTAFYLCASSRDLNSPLHFGNGTRLTVT.

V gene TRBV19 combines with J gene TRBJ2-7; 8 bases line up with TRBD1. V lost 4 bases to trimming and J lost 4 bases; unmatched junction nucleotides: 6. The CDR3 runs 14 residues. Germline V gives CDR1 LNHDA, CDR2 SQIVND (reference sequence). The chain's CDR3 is CASSSRDRNYEQYF. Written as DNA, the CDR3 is TGTGCCAGTAGTAGCCGGGACAGGAATTACGAGCAGTACTTC.

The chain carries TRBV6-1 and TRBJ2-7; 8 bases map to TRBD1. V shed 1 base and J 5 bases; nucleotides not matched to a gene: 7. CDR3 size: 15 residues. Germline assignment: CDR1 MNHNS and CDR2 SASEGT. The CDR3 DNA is TGTGCCAGCAGTGAAGGATTCAGGGGGCCGAACGAGCAGTACTTC. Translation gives CASSEGFRGPNEQYF.

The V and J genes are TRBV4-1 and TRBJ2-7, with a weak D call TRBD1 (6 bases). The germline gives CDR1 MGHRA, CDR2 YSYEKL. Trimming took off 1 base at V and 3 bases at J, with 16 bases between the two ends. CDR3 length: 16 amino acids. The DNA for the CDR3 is TGCGCCAGCAGCCAAGTTACCAGGGACACTAACTACGAGCAGTACTTC. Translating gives CASSQVTRDTNYEQYF.

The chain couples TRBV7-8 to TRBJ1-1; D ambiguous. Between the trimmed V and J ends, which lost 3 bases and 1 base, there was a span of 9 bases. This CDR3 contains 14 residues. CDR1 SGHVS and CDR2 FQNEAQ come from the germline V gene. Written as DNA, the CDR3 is TGTGCCAGCAGCTTGGAGAGTGGGAACACTGAAGCTTTCTTT. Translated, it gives CASSLESGNTEAFF.

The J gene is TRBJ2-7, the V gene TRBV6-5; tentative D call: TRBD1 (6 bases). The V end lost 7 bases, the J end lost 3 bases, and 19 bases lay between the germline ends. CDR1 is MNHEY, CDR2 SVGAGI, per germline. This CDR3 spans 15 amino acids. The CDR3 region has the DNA TGTGCCAGCAAGATATGGCAGGGGATGATCTACGAGCAGTACTTC. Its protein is CASKIWQGMIYEQYF.